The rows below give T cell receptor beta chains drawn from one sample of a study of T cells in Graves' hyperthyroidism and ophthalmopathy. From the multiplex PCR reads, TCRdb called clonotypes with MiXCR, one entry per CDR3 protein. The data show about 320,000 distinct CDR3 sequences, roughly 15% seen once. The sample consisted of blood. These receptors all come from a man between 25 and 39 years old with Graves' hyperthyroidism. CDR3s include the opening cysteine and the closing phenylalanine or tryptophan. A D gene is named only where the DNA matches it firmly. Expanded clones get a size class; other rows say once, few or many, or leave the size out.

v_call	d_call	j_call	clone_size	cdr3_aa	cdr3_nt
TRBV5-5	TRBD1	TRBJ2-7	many	CASSLEQGAEQYF	TGTGCCAGCAGCTTGGAACAGGGGGCTGAGCAGTACTTC
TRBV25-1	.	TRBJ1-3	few	CASSEAGAGNTIYF	TGTGCCAGCAGTGAGGCAGGGGCTGGAAACACCATATATTTT
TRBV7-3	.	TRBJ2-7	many	CASSRSGSGGEQYF	TGTGCCAGCAGCCGCAGCGGTAGCGGAGGGGAGCAGTACTTC
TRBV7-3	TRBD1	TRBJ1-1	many	CASSLTTGTNTEAFF	TGTGCCAGCAGCTTAACGACAGGGACGAACACTGAAGCTTTCTTT
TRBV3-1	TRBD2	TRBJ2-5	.	CASSQGSGDQETQYF	TGTGCCAGCAGCCAGGGGAGCGGGGATCAAGAGACCCAGTACTTC
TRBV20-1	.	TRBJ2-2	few	CTSNRLNTGELFF	TGCACCTCAAACAGGCTGAACACCGGGGAGCTGTTTTTT
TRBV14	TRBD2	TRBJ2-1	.	CASSQKKLAGVNNEQFF	TGTGCCAGCAGCCAAAAGAAACTAGCGGGAGTGAACAATGAGCAGTTCTTC
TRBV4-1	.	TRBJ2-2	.	CASSQAVATGELFF	TGCGCCAGCAGCCAAGCAGTTGCCACCGGGGAGCTGTTTTTT
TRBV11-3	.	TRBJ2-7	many	CASSLLSGAEQYF	TGTGCCAGCAGCTTACTCTCCGGGGCGGAGCAGTACTTC
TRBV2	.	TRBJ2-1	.	CASSVSANEQFF	TGTGCCAGCAGTGTCTCTGCCAATGAGCAGTTCTTC
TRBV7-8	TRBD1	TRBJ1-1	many	CASSFAGTGNEAFF	TGTGCCAGCAGCTTCGCCGGGACAGGGAATGAAGCTTTCTTT
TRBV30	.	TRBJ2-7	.	CAWNPGGGVYEQYF	TGTGCCTGGAACCCAGGGGGAGGGGTCTACGAGCAGTACTTC
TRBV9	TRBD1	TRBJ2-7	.	CASSVEDRAFSYEQYF	TGTGCCAGCAGCGTAGAGGACAGGGCCTTTTCCTACGAGCAGTACTTC
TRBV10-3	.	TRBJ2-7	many	CAIRPSTGSYEQYF	TGTGCCATCAGACCCTCGACGGGCTCCTACGAGCAGTACTTC
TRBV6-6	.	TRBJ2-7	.	CASSYSISRGSYEQYF	TGTGCCAGCAGTTACTCGATCTCCAGAGGGTCCTACGAGCAGTACTTC
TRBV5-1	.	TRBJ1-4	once	CASSNGDPANEKLFF	TGCGCCAGCAGCAACGGGGATCCGGCTAATGAAAAACTGTTTTTT
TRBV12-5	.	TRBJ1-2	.	CASGPRPGPHFGYTF	TGTGCTAGTGGCCCCCGTCCGGGTCCACATTTCGGCTACACCTTC
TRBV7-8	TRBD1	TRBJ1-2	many	CASSLWATGAVGYGYTF	TGTGCCAGCAGCTTATGGGCGACAGGGGCCGTTGGCTATGGCTACACCTTC
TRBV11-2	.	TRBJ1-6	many	CASSGQTAAGSPLHF	TGTGCCAGCAGCGGCCAGACTGCCGCTGGTTCACCCCTCCACTTT
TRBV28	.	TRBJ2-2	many	CASNPPNTGELFF	TGTGCCAGCAATCCCCCAAACACCGGGGAGCTGTTTTTT
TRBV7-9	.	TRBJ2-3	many	CASSFSTGGTDTQYF	TGTGCCAGCAGCTTTTCCACGGGAGGCACAGATACGCAGTATTTT
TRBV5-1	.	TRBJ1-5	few	CASSLGVGGNQPQHF	TGCGCCAGCAGCTTGGGGGTGGGGGGCAATCAGCCCCAGCATTTT
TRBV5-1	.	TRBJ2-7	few	CASSLGQPLGYYEQYF	TGCGCCAGCAGCTTGGGACAGCCCCTGGGGTACTACGAGCAGTACTTC
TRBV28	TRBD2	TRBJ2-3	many	CASDGLAGGIDTQYF	TGTGCCAGCGACGGACTAGCGGGAGGAATAGATACGCAGTATTTT
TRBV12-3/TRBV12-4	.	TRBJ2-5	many	CASSFLPETQYF	TGTGCCAGCAGTTTTTTACCCGAGACCCAGTACTTC
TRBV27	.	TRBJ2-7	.	CASSLFFYDLREQYF	TGTGCCAGCAGTCTATTCTTCTATGACCTACGAGAACAGTACTTC
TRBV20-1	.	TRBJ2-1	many	CSARDNEQFF	TGCAGTGCTAGGGACAATGAGCAGTTCTTC
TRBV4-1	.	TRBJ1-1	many	CASSQDQTPNTEAFF	TGCGCCAGCAGCCAAGATCAGACACCGAACACTGAAGCTTTCTTT
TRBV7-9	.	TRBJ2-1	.	CASKRGYNEQFF	TGTGCCAGCAAGAGGGGGTACAATGAGCAGTTCTTC